This T cell receptor beta chain was captured by sequencing in a study of CD8+CD57+ T cells in acquired aplastic anemia. On the study more broadly: Isolated CD4+ and CD8+ cells, once sorted, yielded DNA averaging about 3.2 ug. General observations from the study: Overlap between patients and controls comprised almost 30 CD8+ CDR3 sequences.

Notes on this clonotype: The antigen is not known.

Genomic DNA provided the template from which TCR beta VDJ and CDR3 profiles were obtained. TCRdb reprocessed the reads with MiXCR, giving one entry per CDR3 protein. This table has 200,000 to 300,000 distinct CDR3 sequences, 65% to 90% appearing once. The length of the CDR3 is 14 residues. The V end was cut by 5 bases, the J end by 6 bases, with 14 bases between. In germline, CDR1 is KGHDR, CDR2 SFDVKD. All sequencing subjects had displayed CD8+CD57+ cell expansion on flow cytometry. The genes are TRBV24-1 and TRBJ2-3; no definite D call. The sequenced sample consisted of sorted CD4+, CD8+, or CD8+CD57+ T cells (not recorded which) from PBMCs. This clonotype originated in a human donor with aplastic anemia. The CDR3, as DNA: TGTGCCACCAGTGGCGACCTTAGTGCCGATACGCAGTATTTT. Translated, it gives CATSGDLSADTQYF.